This T cell receptor beta chain appears in the sequencing data of a study of metastatic and nonmetastatic thyroid tumors. TCRdb called clones again from the PCR reads with MiXCR. The data contain 30,000 to 35,000 clones, 25% to 30% of them singletons. Germline lookup yields CDR1 SGHRS and CDR2 YFSETQ. The CDR3 consists of 13 residues. V shed 3 bases, J shed 6 bases, and the junction held 3 bases outside the gene matches. At least ten counts were recorded for this clone. Among the patients, none had received any treatment before thyroid surgery. This chain joins TRBV5-1 and TRBJ2-1; 7 bases line up with TRBD1. The sequence came from a female donor with papillary thyroid cancer or a benign thyroid nodule (not recorded which). Some clones in this sample may be carry-over from other donors' samples. The sample was blood. The CDR3 loop is CASSSQGTNEQFF. DNA for the CDR3: TGCGCCAGCAGCTCACAGGGGACCAATGAGCAGTTCTTC.